This TCR beta chain was identified during a study of blood T cell repertoires in COVID-19. Background on the study: Researchers got acute and convalescent COVID-19 samples from the United States, Italy and Spain. PBMCs, B-cell-depleted T cells, or T cells were the source of the cDNA or gDNA that made up the material.

The germline gives CDR1 KGHSH, CDR2 LQKENI. The J segment lost 3 bases and the V segment lost 3 bases, leaving 9 bases of the junction unmatched. The CDR3 consists of 16 residues. Followed over time, Seattle patients had been enrolled while infection was active. In the original processing: Reference gene primer amplification gave nucleated cell count estimates. Data came from immunoSEQ multiplex PCR; TCRdb stores just in-frame clones and leaves some out. That table furnishes V, J and clone size, whereas the DNA furnished D and trimming. The table includes about 250,000 clones, approximately 90% detected once.

This chain links TRBV18 with TRBJ2-3; 7 nucleotides align to TRBD1. The TCR sequence derives from a woman aged 30 to 39 with COVID-19, enrolled during active disease. Sequenced: peripheral blood. CDR3 DNA sequence: TGTGCCAGCTCACCCTCGACCGGGACAGCGACAGATACGCAGTATTTT. Translation gives CASSPSTGTATDTQYF.